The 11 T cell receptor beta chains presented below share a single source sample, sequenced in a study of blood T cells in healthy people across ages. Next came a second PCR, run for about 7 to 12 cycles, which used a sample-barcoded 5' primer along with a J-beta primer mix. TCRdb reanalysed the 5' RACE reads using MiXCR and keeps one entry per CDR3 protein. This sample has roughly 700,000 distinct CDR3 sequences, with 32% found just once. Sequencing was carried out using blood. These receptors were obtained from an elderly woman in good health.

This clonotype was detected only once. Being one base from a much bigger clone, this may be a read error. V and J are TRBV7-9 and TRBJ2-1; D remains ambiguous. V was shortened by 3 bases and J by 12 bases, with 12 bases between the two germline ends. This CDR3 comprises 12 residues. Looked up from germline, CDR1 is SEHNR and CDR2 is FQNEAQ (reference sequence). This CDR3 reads CASSFIGRRQFF. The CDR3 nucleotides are TGTGCCAGCAGCTTTATAGGCCGGCGGCAGTTCTTC.

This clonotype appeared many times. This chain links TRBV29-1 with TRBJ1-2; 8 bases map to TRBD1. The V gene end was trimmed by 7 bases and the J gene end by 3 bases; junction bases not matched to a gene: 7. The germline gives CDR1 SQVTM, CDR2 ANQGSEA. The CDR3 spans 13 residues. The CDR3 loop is CSADRGQHYGYTF. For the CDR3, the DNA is TGCAGCGCTGACAGGGGACAACACTATGGCTACACCTTC.

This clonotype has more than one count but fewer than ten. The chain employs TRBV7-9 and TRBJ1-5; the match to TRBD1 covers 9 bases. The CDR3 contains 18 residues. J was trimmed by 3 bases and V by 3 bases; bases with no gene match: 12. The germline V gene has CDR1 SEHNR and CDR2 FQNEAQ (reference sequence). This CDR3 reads CASSFSMGTGNLNQPQHF. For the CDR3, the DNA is TGTGCCAGCAGCTTCTCTATGGGGACAGGGAACCTCAATCAGCCCCAGCATTTT.

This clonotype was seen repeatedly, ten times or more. DNA of the CDR3: TGCGCCAGCAGCGTCTCTAGCGGGCCAGATACGCAGTATTTT. Amino acids: CASSVSSGPDTQYF. V gene TRBV5-1 combines with J gene TRBJ2-3, with 8 bases that match TRBD2. The V segment lost 4 bases and the J segment 4 bases; nucleotides outside the gene matches: 5. The CDR3 loop spans 14 amino acids. In germline, CDR1 is SGHRS, CDR2 YFSETQ.

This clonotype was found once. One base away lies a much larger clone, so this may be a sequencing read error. Written as DNA, the CDR3 is TGCGCCAGCAGCCAAGATTTGGACAGGTCGAGCTCCTATAATTCACCCCTCCACTTT. Translating it yields CASSQDLDRSSSYNSPLHF. The gene calls are TRBV4-1 and TRBJ1-6, with 7 bases fitting TRBD1. The germline gives CDR1 MGHRA, CDR2 YSYEKL. Germline trimming cut 0 bases from V and 0 bases from J; bases unmatched to any gene: 8. This CDR3 spans 19 amino acids.

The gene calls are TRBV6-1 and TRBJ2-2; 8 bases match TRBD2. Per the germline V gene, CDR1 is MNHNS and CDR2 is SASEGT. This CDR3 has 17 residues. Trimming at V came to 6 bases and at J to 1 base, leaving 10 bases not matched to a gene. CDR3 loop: CASRMIAGGQNTGELFF. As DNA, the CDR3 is TGTGCCAGCAGAATGATTGCGGGGGGACAGAACACCGGGGAGCTGTTTTTT.

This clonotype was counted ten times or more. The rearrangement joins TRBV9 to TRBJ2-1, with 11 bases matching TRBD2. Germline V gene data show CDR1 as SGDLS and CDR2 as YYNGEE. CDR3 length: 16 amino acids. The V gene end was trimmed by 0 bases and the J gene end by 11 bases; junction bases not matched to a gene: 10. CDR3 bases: TGTGCCAGCAGCGTAGATCCCCTAGCGGGGGGAGTCCAGCAGTTCTTC. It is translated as CASSVDPLAGGVQQFF.

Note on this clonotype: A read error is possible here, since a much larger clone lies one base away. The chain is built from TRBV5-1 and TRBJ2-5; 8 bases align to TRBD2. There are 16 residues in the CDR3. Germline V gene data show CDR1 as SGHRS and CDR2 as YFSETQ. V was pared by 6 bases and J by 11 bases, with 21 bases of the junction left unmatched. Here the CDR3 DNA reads TGCGCCAGCATGCCACACGGGGGGGCCTTGTACAATGAGCAGTACTTC. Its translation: CASMPHGGALYNEQYF.

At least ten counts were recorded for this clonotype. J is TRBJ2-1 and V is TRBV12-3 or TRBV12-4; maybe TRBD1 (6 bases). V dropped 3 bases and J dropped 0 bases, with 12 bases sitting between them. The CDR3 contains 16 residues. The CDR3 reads CASSFRQGSSYNEQFF. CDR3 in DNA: TGTGCCAGCAGTTTCCGCCAGGGGAGCTCCTACAATGAGCAGTTCTTC.

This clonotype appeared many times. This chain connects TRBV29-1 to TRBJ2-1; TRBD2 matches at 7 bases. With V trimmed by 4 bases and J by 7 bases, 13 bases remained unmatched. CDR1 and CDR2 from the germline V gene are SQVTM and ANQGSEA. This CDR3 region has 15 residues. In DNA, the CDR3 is TGCAGCGTTGCAATTGGCGGGGGAATCAGAAATGAGCAGTTCTTC. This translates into CSVAIGGGIRNEQFF.

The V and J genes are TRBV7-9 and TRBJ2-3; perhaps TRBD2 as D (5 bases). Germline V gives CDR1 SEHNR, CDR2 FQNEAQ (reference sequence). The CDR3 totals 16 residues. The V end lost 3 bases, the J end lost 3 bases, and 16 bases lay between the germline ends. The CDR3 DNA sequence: TGTGCCAGCAGCTTCTCTCTAGCAATAGGTACAGATACGCAGTATTTT. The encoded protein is CASSFSLAIGTDTQYF.